This T cell receptor beta chain appears in the sequencing data of a study of cytomegalovirus exposure and HLA in healthy donors. Study in general: Prior work identified some 120 million unique TCR beta sequences in around 170 million T cells. Study results and caveats: Presence/absence analyses assumed roughly uniform sequencing depth across donors, which may not hold. A later analysis showed TCR association rates differing by HLA locus, peaking at DRB1 and lowest at HLA-C.

PCR primers comprised 60 Vbeta and 13 Jbeta primers. Sequencing was performed with immunoSEQ multiplex PCR; in TCRdb, only in-frame clones are kept and a portion is missing. This table has approximately 270,000 clones, 75% to 90% appearing once. Looked up from germline, CDR1 is SGHNT and CDR2 is YYREEE (reference sequence). The CDR3 contains 16 residues. V shed 1 base, J shed 5 bases, and the junction held 11 bases outside the gene matches. Note on this clone: Its specificity is unknown.

The rearrangement links TRBV5-4 to TRBJ1-2; 7 bases map to TRBD1. This TCR was recovered from a girl aged 2-15 years in good health and CMV-seronegative. Sequencing was carried out using PBMCs. The CDR3 bases are TGTGCCAGCAGCTTGCAAGGGGGCGCGGGGCTTTATGGCTACACCTTC. Protein: CASSLQGGAGLYGYTF.